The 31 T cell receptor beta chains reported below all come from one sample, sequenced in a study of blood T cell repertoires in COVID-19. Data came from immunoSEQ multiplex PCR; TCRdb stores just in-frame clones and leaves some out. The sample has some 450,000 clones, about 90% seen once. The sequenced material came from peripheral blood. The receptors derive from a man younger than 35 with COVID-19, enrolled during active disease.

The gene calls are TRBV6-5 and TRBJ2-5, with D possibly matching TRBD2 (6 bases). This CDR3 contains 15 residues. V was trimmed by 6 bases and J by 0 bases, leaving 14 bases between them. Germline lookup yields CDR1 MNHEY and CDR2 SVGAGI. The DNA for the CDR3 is TGTGCCAGCAGACTCAATCGGGGGTACCAAGAGACCCAGTACTTC. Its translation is CASRLNRGYQETQYF.

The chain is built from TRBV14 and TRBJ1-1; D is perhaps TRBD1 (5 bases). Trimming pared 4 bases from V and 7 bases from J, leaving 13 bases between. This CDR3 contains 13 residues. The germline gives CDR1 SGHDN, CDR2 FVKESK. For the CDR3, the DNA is TGTGCCAGCAGCCTAAGAGGACACCTTGAAGCTTTCTTT. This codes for CASSLRGHLEAFF.

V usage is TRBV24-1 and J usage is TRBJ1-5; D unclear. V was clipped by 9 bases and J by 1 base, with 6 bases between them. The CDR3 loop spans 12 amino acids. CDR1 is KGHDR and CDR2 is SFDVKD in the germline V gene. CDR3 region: CATSSSNQPQHF. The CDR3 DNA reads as TGTGCCACCTCTTCCAGCAATCAGCCCCAGCATTTT.

CDR3 nucleotides: TGTGCCAGCAGCTCTTTGGGACAGGGAGGGGAGACCCAGTACTTC. Amino acids: CASSSLGQGGETQYF. The chain carries TRBV11-2 and TRBJ2-5; 9 bases line up with TRBD1. Per the germline V gene, CDR1 is SGHAT and CDR2 is FQNNGV. The CDR3 is 15 amino acids. The V and J ends lost 4 bases and 5 bases, in that order; junction bases with no gene match: 8. Filled out from reference TRBV11-2 and TRBJ2-5, the complete variable domain reads EAGVAQSPRYKIIEKRQSVAFWCNPISGHATLYWYQQILGQGPKLLIQFQNNGVVDDSQLPKDRFSAERLKGVDSTLKIQPAKLEDSAVYLCASSSLGQGGETQYFGPGTRLLVL.

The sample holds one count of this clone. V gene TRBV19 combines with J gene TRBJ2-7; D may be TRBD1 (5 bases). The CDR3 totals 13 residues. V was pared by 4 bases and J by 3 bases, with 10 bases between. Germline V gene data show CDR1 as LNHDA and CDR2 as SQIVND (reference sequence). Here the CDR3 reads CASSRDSFYEQYF. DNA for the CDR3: TGTGCCAGTAGTAGAGACAGTTTCTACGAGCAGTACTTC.

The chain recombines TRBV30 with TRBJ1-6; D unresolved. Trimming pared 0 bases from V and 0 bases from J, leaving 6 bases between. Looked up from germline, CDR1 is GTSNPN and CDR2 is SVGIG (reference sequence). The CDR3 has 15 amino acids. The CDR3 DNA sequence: TGTGCCTGGAGTGTACCGAGCTCCTATAATTCACCCCTCCACTTT. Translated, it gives CAWSVPSSYNSPLHF.

CDR3 amino acids: CASSLVQGATGNTIYF. The CDR3 DNA is TGTGCCAGCAGCTTGGTGCAGGGGGCTACTGGAAACACCATATATTTT. This chain connects TRBV5-5 to TRBJ1-3; 8 bases agree with TRBD1. The V segment lost 0 bases and the J segment 2 bases; nucleotides outside the gene matches: 4. This CDR3 has 16 residues. CDR1 is SGHKS and CDR2 is YYEKEE in the germline V gene (reference sequence).

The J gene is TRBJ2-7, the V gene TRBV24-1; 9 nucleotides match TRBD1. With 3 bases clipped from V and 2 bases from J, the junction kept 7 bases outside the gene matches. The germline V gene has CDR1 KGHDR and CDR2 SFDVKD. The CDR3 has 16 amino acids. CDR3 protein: CATSDPGQGGTYEQYF. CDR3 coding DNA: TGTGCCACCAGTGATCCGGGACAGGGAGGGACCTACGAGCAGTACTTC.

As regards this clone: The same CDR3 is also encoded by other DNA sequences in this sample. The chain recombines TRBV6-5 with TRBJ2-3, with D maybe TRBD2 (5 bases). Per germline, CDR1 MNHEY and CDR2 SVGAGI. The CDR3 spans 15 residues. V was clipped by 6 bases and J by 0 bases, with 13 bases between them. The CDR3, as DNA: TGTGCCAGCAGCTACAGCGGAGGCAGCACAGATACGCAGTATTTT. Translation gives CASSYSGGSTDTQYF.

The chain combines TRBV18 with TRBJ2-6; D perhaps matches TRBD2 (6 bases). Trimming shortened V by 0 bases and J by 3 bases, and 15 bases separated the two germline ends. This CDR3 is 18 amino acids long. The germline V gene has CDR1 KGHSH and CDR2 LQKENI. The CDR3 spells CASSPPPLAGFGANVLTF. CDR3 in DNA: TGTGCCAGCTCACCACCCCCTTTGGCGGGATTTGGGGCCAACGTCCTGACTTTC.

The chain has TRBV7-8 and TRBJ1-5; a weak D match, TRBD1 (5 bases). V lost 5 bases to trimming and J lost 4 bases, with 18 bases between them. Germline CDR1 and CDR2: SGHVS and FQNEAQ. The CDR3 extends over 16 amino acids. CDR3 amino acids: CASSATLGPTNQPQHF. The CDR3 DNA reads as TGTGCCAGCAGCGCAACCCTGGGGCCGACAAATCAGCCCCAGCATTTT.

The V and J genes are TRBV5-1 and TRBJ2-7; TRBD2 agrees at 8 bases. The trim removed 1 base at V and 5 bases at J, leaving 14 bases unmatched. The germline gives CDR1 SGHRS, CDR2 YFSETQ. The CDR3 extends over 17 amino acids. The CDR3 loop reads CASSLPKGLAGKDEQYF. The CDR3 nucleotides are TGCGCCAGCAGCTTGCCCAAAGGGCTAGCGGGTAAAGACGAGCAGTACTTC.

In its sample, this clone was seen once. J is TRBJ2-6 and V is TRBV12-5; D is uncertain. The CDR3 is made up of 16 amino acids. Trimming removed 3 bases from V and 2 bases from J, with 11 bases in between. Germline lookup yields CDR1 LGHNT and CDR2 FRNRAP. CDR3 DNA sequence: TGTGCTAGTGGTTTCCTCATGAGCCCTGGGGCCAACGTCCTGACTTTC. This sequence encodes CASGFLMSPGANVLTF.

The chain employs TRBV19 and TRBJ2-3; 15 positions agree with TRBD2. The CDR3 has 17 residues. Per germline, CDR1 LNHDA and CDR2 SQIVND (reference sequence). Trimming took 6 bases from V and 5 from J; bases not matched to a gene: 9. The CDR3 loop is CASSKTGLAGGGDTQYF. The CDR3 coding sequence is TGTGCCAGTAGCAAGACGGGACTAGCGGGGGGAGGAGATACGCAGTATTTT.

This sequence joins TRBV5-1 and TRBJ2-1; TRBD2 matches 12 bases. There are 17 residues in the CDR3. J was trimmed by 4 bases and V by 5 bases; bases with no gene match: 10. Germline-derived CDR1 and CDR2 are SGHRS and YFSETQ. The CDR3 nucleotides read TGCGCCAGCAGGGCCTCACTAGCGGGGGGCCTTTACAATGAGCAGTTCTTC. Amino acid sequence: CASRASLAGGLYNEQFF. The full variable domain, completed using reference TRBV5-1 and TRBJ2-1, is KAGVTQTPRYLIKTRGQQVTLSCSPISGHRSVSWYQQTPGQGLQFLFEYFSETQRNKGNFPGRFSGRQFSNSRSEMNVSTLELGDSALYLCASRASLAGGLYNEQFFGPGTRLTVL.

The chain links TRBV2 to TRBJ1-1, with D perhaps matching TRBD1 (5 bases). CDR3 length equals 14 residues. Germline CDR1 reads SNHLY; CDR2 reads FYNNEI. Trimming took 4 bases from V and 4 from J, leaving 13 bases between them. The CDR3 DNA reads TGTGCCAGCAGTGTGGAGGGGTGGGGCACTGAAGCTTTCTTT. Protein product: CASSVEGWGTEAFF.

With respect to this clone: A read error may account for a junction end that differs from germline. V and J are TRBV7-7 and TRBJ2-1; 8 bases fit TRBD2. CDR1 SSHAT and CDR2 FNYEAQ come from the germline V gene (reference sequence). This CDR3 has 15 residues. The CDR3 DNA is TGTGCTAGCAGCCCCGGACTAGCCCTCGGGTATGAGCAGTTCTTC. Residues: CASSPGLALGYEQFF.

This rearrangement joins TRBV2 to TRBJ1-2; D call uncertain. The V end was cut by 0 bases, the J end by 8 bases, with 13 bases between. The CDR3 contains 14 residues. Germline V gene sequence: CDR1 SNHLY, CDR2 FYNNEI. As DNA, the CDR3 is TGTGCCAGCAGTGAAGCGCTAAAGGGAGGCGGCTACACCTTC. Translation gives CASSEALKGGGYTF.

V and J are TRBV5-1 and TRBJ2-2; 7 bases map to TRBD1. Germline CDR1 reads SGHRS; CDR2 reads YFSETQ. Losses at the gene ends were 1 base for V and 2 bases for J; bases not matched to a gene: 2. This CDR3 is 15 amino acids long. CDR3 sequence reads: CASSLTGENTGELFF. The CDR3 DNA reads TGCGCCAGCAGCTTGACAGGGGAAAACACCGGGGAGCTGTTTTTT.

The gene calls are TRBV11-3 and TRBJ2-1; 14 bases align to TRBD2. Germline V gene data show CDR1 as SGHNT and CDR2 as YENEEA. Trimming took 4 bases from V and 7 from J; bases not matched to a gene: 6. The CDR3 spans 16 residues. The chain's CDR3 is CASSSTSGRALNEQFF. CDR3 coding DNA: TGTGCCAGCAGCTCGACTAGCGGGAGGGCATTGAATGAGCAGTTCTTC.

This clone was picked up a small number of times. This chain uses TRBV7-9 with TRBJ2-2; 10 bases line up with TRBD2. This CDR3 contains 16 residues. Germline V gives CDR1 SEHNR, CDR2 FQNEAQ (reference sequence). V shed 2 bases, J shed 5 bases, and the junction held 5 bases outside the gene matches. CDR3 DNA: TGTGCCAGCAGCTTACCCAGCGGGAGGGGAACCGGGGAGCTGTTTTTT. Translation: CASSLPSGRGTGELFF.

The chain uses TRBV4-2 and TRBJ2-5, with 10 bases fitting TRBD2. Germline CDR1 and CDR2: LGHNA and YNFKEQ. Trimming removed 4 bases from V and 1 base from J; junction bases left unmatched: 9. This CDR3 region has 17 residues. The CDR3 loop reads CASSPSRGLASQETQYF. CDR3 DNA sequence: TGTGCCAGCAGCCCATCGAGGGGACTAGCGAGCCAAGAGACCCAGTACTTC.

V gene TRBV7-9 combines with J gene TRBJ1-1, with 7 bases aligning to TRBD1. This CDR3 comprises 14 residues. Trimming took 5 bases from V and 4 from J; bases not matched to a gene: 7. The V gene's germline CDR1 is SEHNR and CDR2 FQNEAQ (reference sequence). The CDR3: CASSQQGLGTEAFF. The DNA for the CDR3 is TGTGCCAGCAGCCAACAGGGGTTGGGCACTGAAGCTTTCTTT.

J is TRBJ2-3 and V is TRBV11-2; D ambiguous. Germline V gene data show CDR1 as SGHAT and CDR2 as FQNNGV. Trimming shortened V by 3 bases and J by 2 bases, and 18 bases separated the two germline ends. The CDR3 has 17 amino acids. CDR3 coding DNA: TGTGCCAGCAGCTTTCCCGGGTCTCCGACCATCACAGATACGCAGTATTTT. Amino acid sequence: CASSFPGSPTITDTQYF.

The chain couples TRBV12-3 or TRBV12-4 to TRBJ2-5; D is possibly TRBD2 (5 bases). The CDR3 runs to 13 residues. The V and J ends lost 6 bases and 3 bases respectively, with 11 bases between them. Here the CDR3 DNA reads TGTGCCAGCAGCCCGGACTTTAAAGAGACCCAGTACTTC. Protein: CASSPDFKETQYF.

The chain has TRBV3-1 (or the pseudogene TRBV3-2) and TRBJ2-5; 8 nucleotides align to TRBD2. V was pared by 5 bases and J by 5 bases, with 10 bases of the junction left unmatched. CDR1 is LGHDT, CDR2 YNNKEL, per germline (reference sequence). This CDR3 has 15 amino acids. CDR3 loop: CASSSIAGMEETQYF. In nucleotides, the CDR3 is TGTGCCAGCAGCTCCATAGCGGGAATGGAGGAGACCCAGTACTTC.

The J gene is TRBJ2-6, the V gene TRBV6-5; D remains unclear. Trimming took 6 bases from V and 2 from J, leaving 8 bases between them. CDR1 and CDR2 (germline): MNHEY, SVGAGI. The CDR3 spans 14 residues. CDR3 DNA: TGTGCCAGCAGCCCCCCCACTGGGGCCAACGTCCTGACTTTC. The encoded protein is CASSPPTGANVLTF.

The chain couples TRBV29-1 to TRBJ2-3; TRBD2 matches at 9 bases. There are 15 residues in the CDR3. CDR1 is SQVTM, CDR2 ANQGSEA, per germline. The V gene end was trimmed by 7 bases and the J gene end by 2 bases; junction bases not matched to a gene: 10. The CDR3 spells CSASRREGFTDTQYF. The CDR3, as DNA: TGCAGCGCTTCCCGGCGGGAGGGGTTCACAGATACGCAGTATTTT.

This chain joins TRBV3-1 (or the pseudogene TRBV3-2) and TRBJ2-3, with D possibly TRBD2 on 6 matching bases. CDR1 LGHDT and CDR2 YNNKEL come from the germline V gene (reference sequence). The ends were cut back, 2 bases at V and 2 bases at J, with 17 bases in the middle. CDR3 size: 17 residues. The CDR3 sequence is CASSQLGGGIYTDTQYF. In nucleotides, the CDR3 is TGTGCCAGCAGCCAACTAGGAGGCGGGATCTACACAGATACGCAGTATTTT.

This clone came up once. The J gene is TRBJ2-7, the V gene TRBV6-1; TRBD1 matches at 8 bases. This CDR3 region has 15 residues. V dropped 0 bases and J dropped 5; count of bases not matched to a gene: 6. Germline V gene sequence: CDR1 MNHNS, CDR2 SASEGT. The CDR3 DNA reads TGTGCCAGCAGTGAAGCGCAGGGGGCAGTCGACGAGCAGTACTTC. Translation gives CASSEAQGAVDEQYF.

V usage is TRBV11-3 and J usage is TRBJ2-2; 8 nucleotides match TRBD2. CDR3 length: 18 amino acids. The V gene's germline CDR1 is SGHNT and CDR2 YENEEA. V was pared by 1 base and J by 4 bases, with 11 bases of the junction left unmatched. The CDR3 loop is CASSLGAFAGGSTGELFF. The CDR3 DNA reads TGTGCCAGCAGCTTAGGGGCCTTTGCGGGGGGCAGCACCGGGGAGCTGTTTTTT.